The clone carrying this TCR beta chain has only a few counts. The antigen is not known. The data stem from a study of molecular identifiers for immune sequencing clone quantification. Researchers sorted naive CD8 T cells as cells that were CD8+CD4-CCR7+CD45RA+. Generation of bulk TCR libraries relied on previously described methods and listed TCR primers. One entry per CDR3 protein results from TCRdb running MiXCR on the PCR reads. The sample lists 490,000 or so distinct CDR3 sequences, around 23% seen once, with about 0.75% in the top ten. The CDR3 loop spans 16 amino acids. The ends were cut back, 6 bases at V and 0 bases at J, with 14 bases in the middle. Study results and caveats: In naive cells, clones above 20 RNA copies held under 1% of molecules, whereas in effector cells they held over 98%. Among 1 million or so naive cells, as was reported, spiked Jurkat TCR RNA from one cell was detectable.

The rearrangement joins TRBV12-3 or TRBV12-4 to TRBJ1-4, with a tentative D call TRBD1 (5 bases). Sequenced material: naive CD8+ T cells from blood, with Jurkat cell RNA spiked in. The subset is: FACS-sorted CD8+CD4-CCR7+CD45RA+ naive T cells. The source is a human donor in good health. Some libraries in this study had Jurkat cell RNA spiked in. The CDR3 DNA reads TGTGCCAGCAGCCCCCCTCGGGGGGCAACTAATGAAAAACTGTTTTTT. It is translated as CASSPPRGATNEKLFF.